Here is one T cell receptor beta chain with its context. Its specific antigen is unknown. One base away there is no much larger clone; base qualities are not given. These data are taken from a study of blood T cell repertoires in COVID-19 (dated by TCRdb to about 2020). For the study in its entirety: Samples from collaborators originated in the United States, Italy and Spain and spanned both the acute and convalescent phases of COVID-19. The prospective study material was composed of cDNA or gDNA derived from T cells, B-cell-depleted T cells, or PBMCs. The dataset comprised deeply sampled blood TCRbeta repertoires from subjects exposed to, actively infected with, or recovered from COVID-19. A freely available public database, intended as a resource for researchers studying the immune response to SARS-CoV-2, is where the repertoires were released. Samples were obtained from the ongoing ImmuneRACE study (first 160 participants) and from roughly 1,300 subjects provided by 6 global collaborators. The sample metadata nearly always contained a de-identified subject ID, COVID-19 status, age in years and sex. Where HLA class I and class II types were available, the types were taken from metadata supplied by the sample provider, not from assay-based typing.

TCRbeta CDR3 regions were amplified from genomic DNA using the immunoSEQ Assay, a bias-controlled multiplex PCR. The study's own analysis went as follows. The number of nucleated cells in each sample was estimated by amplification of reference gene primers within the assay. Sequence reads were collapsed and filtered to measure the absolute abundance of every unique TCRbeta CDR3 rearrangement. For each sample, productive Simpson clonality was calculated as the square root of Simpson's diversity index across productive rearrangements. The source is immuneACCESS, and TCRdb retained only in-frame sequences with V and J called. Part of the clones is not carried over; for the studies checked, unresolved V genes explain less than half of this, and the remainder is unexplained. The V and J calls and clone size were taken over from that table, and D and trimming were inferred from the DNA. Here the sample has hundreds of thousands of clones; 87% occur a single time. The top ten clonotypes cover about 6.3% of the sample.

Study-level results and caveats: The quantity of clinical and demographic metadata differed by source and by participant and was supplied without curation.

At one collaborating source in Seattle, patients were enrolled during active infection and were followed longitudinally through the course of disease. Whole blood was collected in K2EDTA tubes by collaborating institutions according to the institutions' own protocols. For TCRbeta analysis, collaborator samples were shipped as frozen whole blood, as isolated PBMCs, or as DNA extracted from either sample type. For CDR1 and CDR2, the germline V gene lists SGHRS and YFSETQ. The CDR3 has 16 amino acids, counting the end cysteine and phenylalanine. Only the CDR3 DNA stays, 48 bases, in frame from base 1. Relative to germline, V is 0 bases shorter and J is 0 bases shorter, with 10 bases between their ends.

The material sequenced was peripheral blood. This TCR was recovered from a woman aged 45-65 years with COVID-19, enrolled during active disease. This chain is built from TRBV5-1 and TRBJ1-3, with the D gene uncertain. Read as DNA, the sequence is TGCGCCAGCAGCTTGGCCTCAGTAAACTCTGGAAACACCATATATTTT. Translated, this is CASSLASVNSGNTIYF.